This TCR beta chain was observed in a study of siplizumab effects on memory and regulatory T cells. Background on the study: Either no drug or siplizumab at roughly 0.99 ug/mL was used in mixed lymphocyte reactions that were paired. Study outcomes and limitations: Proliferating CD4+ or CD8+ clones, roughly 80-97% of them, lacked an assignable naive or memory phenotype. A major contribution to the alloresponse seemed to be made by naive T cells, which seemed more diverse than memory cells.

TCRdb's table, derived via immunoSEQ multiplex PCR, lists solely in-frame clones and lacks some. The sample includes about 3,400 clones, 45% to 60% of them seen just once. The CDR3 spans 16 residues. Losses at the gene ends were 6 bases for V and 3 bases for J; bases not matched to a gene: 9. Germline V gene data show CDR1 as PRHDT and CDR2 as FYEKMQ (reference sequence). Notes on this clone: Its antigen is currently unknown.

The authors cocultured the mixed lymphocyte reaction cells at 37 degrees C for 6 days. Input material: CFSE-low (dividing) CD8+ T cells sorted from an allogeneic mixed lymphocyte reaction. This sequence was found in a human donor in good health; the cells came from an allogeneic mixed lymphocyte reaction. Some clones in this sample may be carry-over from other donors' samples. The chain couples TRBV13 to TRBJ2-2, with TRBD2 identical over 8 bases. Here the CDR3 DNA reads TGTGCCAGCAGTCCCCTACTAGCGGAGCACACCGGGGAGCTGTTTTTT. This sequence encodes CASSPLLAEHTGELFF. Combining the CDR3 with reference TRBV13 and TRBJ2-2 gives the whole variable domain AAGVIQSPRHLIKEKRETATLKCYPIPRHDTVYWYQQGPGQDPQFLISFYEKMQSDKGSIPDRFSAQQFSDYHSELNMSSLELGDSALYFCASSPLLAEHTGELFFGEGSRLTVL.